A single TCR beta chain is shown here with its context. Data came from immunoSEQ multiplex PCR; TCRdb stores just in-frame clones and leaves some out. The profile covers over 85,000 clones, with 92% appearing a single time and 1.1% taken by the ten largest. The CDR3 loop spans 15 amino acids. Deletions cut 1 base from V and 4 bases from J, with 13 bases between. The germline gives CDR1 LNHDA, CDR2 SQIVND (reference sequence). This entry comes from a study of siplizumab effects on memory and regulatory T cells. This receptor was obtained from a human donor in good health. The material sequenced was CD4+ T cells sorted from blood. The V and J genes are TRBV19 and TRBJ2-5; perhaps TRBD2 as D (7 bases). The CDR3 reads CASSIGGGRRETQYF. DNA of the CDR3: TGTGCCAGTAGTATAGGCGGGGGCCGGCGAGAGACCCAGTACTTC.